This T cell receptor beta chain was obtained from a study of cytomegalovirus exposure and HLA in healthy donors. As for the study in general: As an earlier analysis found, roughly 180 million T cells yielded about 120 million unique TCR beta sequences.

This clone was detected only a few times. Primers: 60 Vbeta forward and 13 Jbeta reverse. Assay used: immunoSEQ multiplex PCR; TCRdb lists only in-frame clones, some missing. The sample carries some 150,000 clones, 82% recorded once. CDR1 and CDR2 from the germline V gene are MNHEY and SVGAGI. CDR3 length equals 13 residues. The junction had 3 bases not matched to a gene; V was cut back by 8 bases and J by 5 bases. The receptor's source is a woman in her forties or fifties in good health and CMV-seropositive. This rearrangement joins TRBV6-5 to TRBJ1-6, with 7 bases matching TRBD1. What was sequenced was PBMCs. In DNA, the CDR3 is TGTGCCAGCGCAGACAGGGATAATTCACCCCTCCACTTT. Translated: CASADRDNSPLHF.